This T cell receptor beta chain was captured in a study of blood T cells in healthy people across ages. Trimming removed 5 bases from V and 2 bases from J; junction bases left unmatched: 13. CDR3 size: 18 residues. Germline CDR1 is SGHNT and CDR2 is YENEEA. Total RNA, at least 6 micrograms per sample, was extracted from PBMCs. Notes on the study in general: More naive CD4+ cells and higher diversity were found in long-lived than in aged donors. Strong correlation was found linking TCR beta diversity to naive T cell percentage. Researchers judged that diversity estimates from one million T cells fell short of true values.

A J-beta primer mix and a sample-barcoded 5' primer were used in a second PCR of roughly 7 to 12 cycles. TCRdb reanalysed the 5' RACE reads using MiXCR and keeps one entry per CDR3 protein. The sample lists fewer than 2 million distinct CDR3 sequences, approximately 39% occurring once. This clonotype was detected only a few times. Its antigen remains unidentified. The chain links TRBV11-3 to TRBJ2-5; 11 bases match TRBD2. The clonotype originates from a human donor in good health. Sequences were obtained from blood. CDR3 coding DNA: TGTGCCAGCAGCCAGGCCCTAGCGGGGGGAGGATCGCAAGAGACCCAGTACTTC. It codes for CASSQALAGGGSQETQYF.